The clone carrying this TCR beta chain was recorded at least ten times. This CDR3 has 14 amino acids. The V end lost 1 base, the J end lost 5 bases, and 8 bases lay between the germline ends. Germline-derived CDR1 and CDR2 are SGHAT and FQNNGV. This record comes from a study of T-cell reconstitution after alpha-beta-depleted transplantation in children. Preparing the TCRbeta library involved the use of unique molecular identifiers. One entry per CDR3 protein results from TCRdb running MiXCR on the PCR reads. The sample has approximately 400,000 distinct CDR3 sequences, roughly 11% seen once. V and J are TRBV11-2 and TRBJ2-2; no clear D. Sequences were derived from PBMCs from the stem cell graft donor, sampled from the stem cell graft. This receptor was taken from a human donor who donated a stem cell graft to a child with acute myeloid leukemia. The CDR3 DNA sequence: TGTGCCAGCAGCTTAGTCCTCCAAACCGGGGAGCTGTTTTTT. It yields the protein CASSLVLQTGELFF.